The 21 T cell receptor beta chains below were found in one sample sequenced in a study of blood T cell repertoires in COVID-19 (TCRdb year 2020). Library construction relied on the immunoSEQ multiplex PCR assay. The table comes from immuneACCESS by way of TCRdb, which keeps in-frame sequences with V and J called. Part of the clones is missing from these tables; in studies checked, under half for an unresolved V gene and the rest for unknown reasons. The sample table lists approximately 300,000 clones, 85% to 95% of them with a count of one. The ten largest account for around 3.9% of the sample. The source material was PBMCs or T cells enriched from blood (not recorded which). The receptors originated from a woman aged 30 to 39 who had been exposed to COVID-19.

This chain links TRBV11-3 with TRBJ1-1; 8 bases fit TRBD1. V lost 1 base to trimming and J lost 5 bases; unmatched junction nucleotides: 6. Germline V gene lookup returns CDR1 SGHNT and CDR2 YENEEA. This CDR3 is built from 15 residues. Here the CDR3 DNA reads TGTGCCAGCAGCTTAGGTCAGGGGGCCGGGACTGAAGCTTTCTTT. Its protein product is CASSLGQGAGTEAFF.

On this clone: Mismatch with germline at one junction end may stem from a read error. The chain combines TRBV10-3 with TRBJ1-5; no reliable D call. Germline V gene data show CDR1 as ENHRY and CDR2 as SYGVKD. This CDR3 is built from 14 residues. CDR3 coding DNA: TGTGCCATCAGTGAGTACGGAGGGAATCTGCCCCAGCATTTT. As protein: CAISEYGGNLPQHF.

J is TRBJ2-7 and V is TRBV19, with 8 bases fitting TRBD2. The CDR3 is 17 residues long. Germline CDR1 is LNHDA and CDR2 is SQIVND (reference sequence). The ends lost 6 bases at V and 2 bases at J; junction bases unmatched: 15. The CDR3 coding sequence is TGTGCCAGTAGCCTCGGAGTAGCGGGGCCCATGCCCTACGAGCAGTACTTC. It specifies CASSLGVAGPMPYEQYF.

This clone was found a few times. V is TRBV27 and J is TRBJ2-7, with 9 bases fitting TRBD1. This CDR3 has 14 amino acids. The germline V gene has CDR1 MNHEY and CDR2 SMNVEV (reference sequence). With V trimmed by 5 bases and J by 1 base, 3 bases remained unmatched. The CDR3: CASSPDRGSYEQYF. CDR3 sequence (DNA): TGTGCCAGCAGTCCCGACAGGGGGTCCTACGAGCAGTACTTC.

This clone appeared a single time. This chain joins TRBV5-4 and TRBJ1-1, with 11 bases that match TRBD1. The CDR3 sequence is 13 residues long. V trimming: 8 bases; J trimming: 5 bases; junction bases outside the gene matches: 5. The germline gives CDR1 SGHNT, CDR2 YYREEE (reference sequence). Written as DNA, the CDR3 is TGTGCCAGTAGCCGGGACAGGGGGACTGAAGCTTTCTTT. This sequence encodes CASSRDRGTEAFF.

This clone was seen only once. The CDR3 here is CASSAQGAHEQYF. DNA for the CDR3: TGTGCCAGCAGTGCCCAGGGGGCCCACGAGCAGTACTTC. The chain recombines TRBV12-3 or TRBV12-4 with TRBJ2-7; 8 bases agree with TRBD1. The CDR3 covers 13 residues. V lost 5 bases, J lost 5 bases, and 5 bases stayed unmatched.

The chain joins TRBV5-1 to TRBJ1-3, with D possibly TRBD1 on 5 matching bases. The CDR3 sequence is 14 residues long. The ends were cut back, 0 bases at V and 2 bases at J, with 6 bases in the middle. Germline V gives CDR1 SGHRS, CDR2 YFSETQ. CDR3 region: CASSLAGPGNTIYF. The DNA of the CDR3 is TGCGCCAGCAGCTTGGCAGGGCCTGGAAACACCATATATTTT.

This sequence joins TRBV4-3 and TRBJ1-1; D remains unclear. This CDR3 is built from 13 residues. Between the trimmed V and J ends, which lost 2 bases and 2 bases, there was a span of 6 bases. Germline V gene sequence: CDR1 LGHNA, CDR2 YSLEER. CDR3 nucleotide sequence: TGCGCCAGCAGCCAATTTTTAAACACTGAAGCTTTCTTT. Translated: CASSQFLNTEAFF.

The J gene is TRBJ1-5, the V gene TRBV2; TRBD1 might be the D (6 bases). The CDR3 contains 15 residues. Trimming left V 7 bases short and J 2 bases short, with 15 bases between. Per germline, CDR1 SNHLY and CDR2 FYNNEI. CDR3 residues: CASNLGGAGNQPQHF. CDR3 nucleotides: TGTGCCAGCAACCTGGGGGGGGCTGGCAATCAGCCCCAGCATTTT.

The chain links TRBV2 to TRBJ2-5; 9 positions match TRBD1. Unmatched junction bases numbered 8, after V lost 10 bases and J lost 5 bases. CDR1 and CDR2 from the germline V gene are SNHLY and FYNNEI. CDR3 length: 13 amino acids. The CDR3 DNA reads TGTGCCACTGATACAGGGGGCGATGAGACCCAGTACTTC. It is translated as CATDTGGDETQYF.

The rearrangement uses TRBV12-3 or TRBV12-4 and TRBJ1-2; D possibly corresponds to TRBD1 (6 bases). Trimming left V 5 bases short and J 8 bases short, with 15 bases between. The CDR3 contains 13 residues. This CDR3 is CASSPGVPSGYTF. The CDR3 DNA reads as TGTGCCAGCAGTCCAGGGGTCCCAAGCGGCTACACCTTC.

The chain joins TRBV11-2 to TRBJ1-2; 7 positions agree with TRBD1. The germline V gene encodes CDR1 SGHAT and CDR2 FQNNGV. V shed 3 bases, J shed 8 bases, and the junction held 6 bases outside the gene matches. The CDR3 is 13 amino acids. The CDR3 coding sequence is TGTGCCAGCAGCTTGGGGGGACAGTGGGGCTACACCTTC. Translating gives CASSLGGQWGYTF.

The CDR3: CASSVGTDYNEQFF. The CDR3 DNA reads as TGTGCCAGCAGTGTTGGGACAGACTACAATGAGCAGTTCTTC. V is TRBV2 and J is TRBJ2-1, with TRBD1 identical over 7 bases. CDR1 and CDR2 from the germline V gene are SNHLY and FYNNEI. Trimming removed 4 bases from V and 3 bases from J; junction bases left unmatched: 3. The CDR3 is 14 amino acids.

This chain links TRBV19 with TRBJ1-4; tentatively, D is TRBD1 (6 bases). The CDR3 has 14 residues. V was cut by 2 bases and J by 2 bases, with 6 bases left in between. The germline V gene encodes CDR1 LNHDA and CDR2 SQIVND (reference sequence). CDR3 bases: TGTGCCAGTAGTATACAGGGGACTAATGAAAAACTGTTTTTT. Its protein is CASSIQGTNEKLFF.

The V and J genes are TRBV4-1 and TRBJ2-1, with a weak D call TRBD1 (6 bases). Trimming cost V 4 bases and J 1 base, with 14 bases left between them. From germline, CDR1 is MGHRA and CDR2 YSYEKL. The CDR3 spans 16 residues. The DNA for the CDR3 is TGCGCCAGCAGCCTTCCAGGGGTCCATTCCTACAATGAGCAGTTCTTC. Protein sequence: CASSLPGVHSYNEQFF.

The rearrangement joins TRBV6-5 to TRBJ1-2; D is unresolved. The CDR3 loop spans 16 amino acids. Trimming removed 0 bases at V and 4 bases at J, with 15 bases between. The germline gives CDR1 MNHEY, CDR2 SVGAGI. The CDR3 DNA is TGTGCCAGCAGTTACTCCTCGGAGGTGGTCGTCTATGGCTACACCTTC. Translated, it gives CASSYSSEVVVYGYTF.

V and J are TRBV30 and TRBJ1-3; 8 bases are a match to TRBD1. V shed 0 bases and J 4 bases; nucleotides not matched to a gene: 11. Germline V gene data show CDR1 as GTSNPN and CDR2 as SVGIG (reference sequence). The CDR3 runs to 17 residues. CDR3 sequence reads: CAWSVRTDRGGGNTIYF. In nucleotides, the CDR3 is TGTGCCTGGAGTGTACGAACCGACAGGGGAGGCGGAAACACCATATATTTT.

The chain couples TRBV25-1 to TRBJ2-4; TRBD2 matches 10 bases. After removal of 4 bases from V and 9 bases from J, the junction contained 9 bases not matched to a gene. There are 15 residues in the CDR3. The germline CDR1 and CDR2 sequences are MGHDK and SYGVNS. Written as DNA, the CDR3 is TGTGCCAGCAGTGTAACTAGCGGGGTTGACGGCATTCAGTACTTC. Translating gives CASSVTSGVDGIQYF.

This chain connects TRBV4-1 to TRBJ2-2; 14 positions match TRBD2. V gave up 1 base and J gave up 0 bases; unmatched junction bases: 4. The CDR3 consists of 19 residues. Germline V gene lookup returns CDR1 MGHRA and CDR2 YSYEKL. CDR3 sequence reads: CASSQGGTSGGTNTGELFF. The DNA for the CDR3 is TGCGCCAGCAGCCAAGGTGGGACTAGCGGGGGTACGAACACCGGGGAGCTGTTTTTT.

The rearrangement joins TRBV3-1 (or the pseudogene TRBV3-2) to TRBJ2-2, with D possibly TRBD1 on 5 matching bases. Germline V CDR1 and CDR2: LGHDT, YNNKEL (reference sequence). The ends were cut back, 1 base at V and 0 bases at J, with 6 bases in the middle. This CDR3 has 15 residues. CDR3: CASSQGRANTGELFF. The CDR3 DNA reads TGTGCCAGCAGCCAAGGCAGGGCGAACACCGGGGAGCTGTTTTTT.

The CDR3 loop is CASSSRGRDTYEQYF. CDR3 in DNA: TGTGCCAGCTCATCGAGGGGGCGCGATACCTACGAGCAGTACTTC. The chain has TRBV6-5 and TRBJ2-7, with TRBD1 matching over 7 bases. The CDR3 is made up of 15 amino acids. Unmatched junction bases numbered 12, after V lost 8 bases and J lost 2 bases. Germline V gene data show CDR1 as MNHEY and CDR2 as SVGAGI.